This T cell receptor beta chain derives from a study of blood T cell repertoires in COVID-19. The wider study: Samples taken during acute and convalescent COVID-19 were collected in the United States, Italy and Spain.

The germline gives CDR1 SEHNR, CDR2 FQNEAQ (reference sequence). The CDR3 consists of 13 residues. V lost 1 base and J 0 bases, leaving 3 bases between the germline ends. How the authors handled the data: Reference gene primer amplification gave estimated nucleated cell counts. Sequenced by immunoSEQ multiplex PCR; TCRdb stores in-frame clones only, minus some. D and trimming come from the DNA, and the V and J calls and clone size come from that table. The repertoire holds 200,000 to 300,000 clones, 87% seen once, with about 1.6% in the top ten. For this clone: This sample includes further DNA sequences coding for the same CDR3.

The sample comprised peripheral blood. This TCR was sampled from a woman between 35 and 50 years old who had recovered from COVID-19. V and J are TRBV7-9 and TRBJ1-1; D not certain. CDR3 sequence reads: CASSLDMNTEAFF. CDR3 DNA sequence: TGTGCCAGCAGCTTAGATATGAACACTGAAGCTTTCTTT. The whole variable domain, filled in from reference TRBV7-9 and TRBJ1-1, reads DTGVSQNPRHKITKRGQNVTFRCDPISEHNRLYWYRQTLGQGPEFLTYFQNEAQLEKSRLLSDRFSAERPKGSFSTLEIQRTEQGDSAMYLCASSLDMNTEAFFGQGTRLTVV.